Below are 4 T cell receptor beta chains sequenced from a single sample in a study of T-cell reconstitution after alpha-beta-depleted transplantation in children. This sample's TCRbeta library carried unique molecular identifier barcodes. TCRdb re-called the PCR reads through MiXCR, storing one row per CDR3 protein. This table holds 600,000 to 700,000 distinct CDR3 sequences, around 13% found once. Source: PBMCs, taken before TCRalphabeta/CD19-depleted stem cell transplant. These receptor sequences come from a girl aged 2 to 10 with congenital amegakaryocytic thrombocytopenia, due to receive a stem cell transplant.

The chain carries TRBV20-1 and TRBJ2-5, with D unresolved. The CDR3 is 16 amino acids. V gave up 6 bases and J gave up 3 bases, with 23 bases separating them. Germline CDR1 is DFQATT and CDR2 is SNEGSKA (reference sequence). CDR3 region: CSAFDIPGIDKETQYF. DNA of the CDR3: TGCAGTGCCTTCGACATACCTGGGATAGATAAAGAGACCCAGTACTTC.

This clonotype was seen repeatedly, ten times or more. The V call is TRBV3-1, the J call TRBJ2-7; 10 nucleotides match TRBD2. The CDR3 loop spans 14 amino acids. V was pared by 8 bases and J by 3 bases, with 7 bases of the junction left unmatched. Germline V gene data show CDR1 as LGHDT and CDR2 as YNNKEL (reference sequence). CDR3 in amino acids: CASGWTSGYYEQYF. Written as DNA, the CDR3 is TGTGCCAGCGGCTGGACTAGCGGTTACTACGAGCAGTACTTC.

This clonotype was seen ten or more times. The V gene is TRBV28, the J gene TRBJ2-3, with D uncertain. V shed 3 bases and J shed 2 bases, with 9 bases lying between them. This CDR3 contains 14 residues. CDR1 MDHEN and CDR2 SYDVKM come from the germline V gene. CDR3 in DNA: TGTGCCAGCAGTTTTCCAGGAAACACAGATACGCAGTATTTT. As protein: CASSFPGNTDTQYF.

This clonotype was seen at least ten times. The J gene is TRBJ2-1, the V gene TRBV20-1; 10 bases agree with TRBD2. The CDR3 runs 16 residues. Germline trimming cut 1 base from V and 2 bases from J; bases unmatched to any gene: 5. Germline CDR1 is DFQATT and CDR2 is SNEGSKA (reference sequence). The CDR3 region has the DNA TGCAGTGCTAGAGGTCTGGGACTAGCGCCCTACAATGAGCAGTTCTTC. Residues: CSARGLGLAPYNEQFF.